The 8 T cell receptor beta chains given below trace back to one sample, sequenced in a study of CD8 T cells in Susac syndrome (dated by TCRdb to the late 2010s). Library creation used the immunoSEQ multiplex PCR assay. RNA was extracted using the RNeasy kit, and about 0.45 to 1 ug of the RNA was reverse transcribed with random hexamers. TCRdb itself trimmed the public reads at Q25 with fastp, ran MiXCR and retained productive beta chains. When rows share a CDR3 protein, they turn into one entry using the most common DNA and genes. Present in this sample are around 100,000 distinct CDR3 sequences, about 95% of which were seen just once. 0.3% of the sample comes from the top ten. The specimen was CD8+ T cells from PBMCs. These receptors were taken from a human donor with Susac syndrome.

The gene calls are TRBV5-6 and TRBJ1-1, with a tentative D call TRBD1 (5 bases). V lost 6 bases, J lost 3 bases, and 12 bases lay in between. Germline V gene data show CDR1 as SGHDT and CDR2 as YYEEEE. The CDR3 sequence is 13 residues long. This CDR3 reads CASNLIGDTEAFF. CDR3 bases: TGTGCCAGCAACCTCATAGGGGACACTGAAGCTTTCTTT.

This clonotype has a count of ten or more. The genes are TRBV6-5 and TRBJ2-7, with a weak D call TRBD1 (5 bases). The CDR3 totals 15 residues. The V and J ends lost 4 bases and 7 bases respectively, with 20 bases between them. Germline V gene lookup returns CDR1 MNHEY and CDR2 SVGAGI. The CDR3 sequence is CASSLELGPTREQYF. The CDR3 DNA reads as TGTGCCAGCAGTTTAGAACTGGGGCCTACGAGGGAGCAGTACTTC.

This chain joins TRBV29-1 and TRBJ1-3; D is ambiguous. Deletions cut 4 bases from V and 0 bases from J, with 10 bases between. The CDR3 contains 14 residues. Germline CDR1 is SQVTM and CDR2 is ANQGSEA. DNA for the CDR3: TGCAGCGTTGCTGCCGCTCCCTCTGGAAACACCATATATTTT. Encoded protein: CSVAAAPSGNTIYF.

The rearrangement joins TRBV14 to TRBJ2-7; the D call may be TRBD1 or TRBD2 (5 bases each). CDR3 length: 14 amino acids. The germline V and J ends were trimmed by 1 base and 3 bases, with 10 bases remaining between them. Germline V gene data show CDR1 as SGHDN and CDR2 as FVKESK. CDR3 protein: CASSQGGGGYEQYF. CDR3 nucleotides: TGTGCCAGCAGCCAAGGTGGGGGTGGCTACGAGCAGTACTTC.

The chain uses TRBV7-2 and TRBJ2-4; maybe TRBD1 (6 bases). The V end was cut by 4 bases, the J end by 2 bases, with 9 bases between. This CDR3 contains 14 residues. From germline, CDR1 is SGHTA and CDR2 FQGNSA. This CDR3 is CASSYTGPKNIQYF. The CDR3 DNA reads as TGTGCCAGCAGCTATACAGGGCCCAAAAACATTCAGTACTTC.

This rearrangement joins TRBV29-1 to TRBJ2-5; D is perhaps TRBD1 or TRBD2 (6 bases each). Trimming shortened V by 0 bases and J by 5 bases, and 16 bases separated the two germline ends. Germline CDR1 is SQVTM and CDR2 is ANQGSEA. This CDR3 has 15 amino acids. The CDR3 DNA sequence: TGCAGCGTTGAAGATGGTGGGGGGCCATCGGAGACCCAGTACTTC. It encodes CSVEDGGGPSETQYF. The complete variable domain, with remaining parts taken from reference TRBV29-1 and TRBJ2-5, reads SAVISQKPSRDICQRGTSLTIQCQVDSQVTMMFWYRQQPGQSLTLIATANQGSEATYESGFVIDKFPISRPNLTFSTLTVSNMSPEDSSIYLCSVEDGGGPSETQYFGPGTRLLVL.

The gene calls are TRBV27 and TRBJ1-5; TRBD1 is a possible D gene (6 bases). Germline CDR1 is MNHEY and CDR2 is SMNVEV (reference sequence). V gave up 6 bases and J gave up 5 bases, with 17 bases separating them. The CDR3 runs to 15 residues. Written as DNA, the CDR3 is TGTGCCAGCAGCCTGACAGGCCTAGGGGATCAGCCCCAGCATTTT. It encodes CASSLTGLGDQPQHF.

The V and J genes are TRBV6-5 and TRBJ1-4, with a weak D call TRBD1 (6 bases). Germline V gene data show CDR1 as MNHEY and CDR2 as SVGAGI. V was pared by 2 bases and J by 0 bases, with 10 bases between. This CDR3 has 16 amino acids. CDR3 DNA sequence: TGTGCCAGCAGTTACGACAGGCGAGCAACTAATGAAAAACTGTTTTTT. It encodes CASSYDRRATNEKLFF.